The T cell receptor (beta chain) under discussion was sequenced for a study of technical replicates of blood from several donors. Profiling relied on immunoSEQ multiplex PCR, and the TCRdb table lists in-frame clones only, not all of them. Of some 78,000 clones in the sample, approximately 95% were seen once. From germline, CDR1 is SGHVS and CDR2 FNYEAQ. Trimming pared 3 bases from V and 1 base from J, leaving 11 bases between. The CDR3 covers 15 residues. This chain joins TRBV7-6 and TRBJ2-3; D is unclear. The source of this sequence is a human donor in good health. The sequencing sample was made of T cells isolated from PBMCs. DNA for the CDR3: TGTGCCAGCAGCTTGCTTAGTACCGGCACAGATACGCAGTATTTT. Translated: CASSLLSTGTDTQYF. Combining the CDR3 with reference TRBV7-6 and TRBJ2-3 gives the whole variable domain GAGVSQSPRYKVTKRGQDVALRCDPISGHVSLYWYRQALGQGPEFLTYFNYEAQQDKSGLPNDRFSAERPEGSISTLTIQRTEQRDSAMYRCASSLLSTGTDTQYFGPGTRLTVL.